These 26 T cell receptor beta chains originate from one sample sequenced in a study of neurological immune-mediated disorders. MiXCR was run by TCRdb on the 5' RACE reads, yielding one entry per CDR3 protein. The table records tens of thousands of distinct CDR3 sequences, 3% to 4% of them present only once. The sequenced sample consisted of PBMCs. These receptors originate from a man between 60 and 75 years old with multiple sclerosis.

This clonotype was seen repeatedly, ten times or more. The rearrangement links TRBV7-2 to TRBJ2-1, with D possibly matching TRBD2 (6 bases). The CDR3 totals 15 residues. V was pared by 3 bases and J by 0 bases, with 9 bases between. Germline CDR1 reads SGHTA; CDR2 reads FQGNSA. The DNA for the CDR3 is TGTGCCAGCAGCTTGACTAGGGTCTCCTACAATGAGCAGTTCTTC. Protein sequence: CASSLTRVSYNEQFF. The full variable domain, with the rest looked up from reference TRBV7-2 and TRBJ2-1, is GAGVSQSPSNKVTEKGKDVELRCDPISGHTALYWYRQSLGQGLEFLIYFQGNSAPDKSGLPSDRFSAERTGGSVSTLTIQRTQQEDSAVYLCASSLTRVSYNEQFFGPGTRLTVL.

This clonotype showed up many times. The CDR3 DNA reads TGCAGCGTTGCCCTCCCGTCAGATACGCAGTATTTT. Its translation is CSVALPSDTQYF. This sequence joins TRBV29-1 and TRBJ2-3; no definite D call. Germline V gene data show CDR1 as SQVTM and CDR2 as ANQGSEA. V was cut by 4 bases and J by 4 bases, with 9 bases left in between. The CDR3 is 12 amino acids.

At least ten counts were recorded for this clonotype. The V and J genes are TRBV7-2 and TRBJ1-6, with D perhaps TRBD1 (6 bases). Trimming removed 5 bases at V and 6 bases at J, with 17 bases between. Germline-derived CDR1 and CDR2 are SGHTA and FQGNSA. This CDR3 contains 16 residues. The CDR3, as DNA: TGTGCCAGCAGCACCCGAACAGGGCTTACTAATTCACCCCTCCACTTT. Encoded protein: CASSTRTGLTNSPLHF.

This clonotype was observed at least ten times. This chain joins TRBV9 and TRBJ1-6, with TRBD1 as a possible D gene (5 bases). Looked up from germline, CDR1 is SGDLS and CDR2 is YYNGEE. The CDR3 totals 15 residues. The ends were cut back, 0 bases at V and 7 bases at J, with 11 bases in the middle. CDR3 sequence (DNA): TGTGCCAGCAGCGTAGGGGGGGTTTCGAATTCACCCCTCCACTTT. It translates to CASSVGGVSNSPLHF. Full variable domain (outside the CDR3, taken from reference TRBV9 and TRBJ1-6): DSGVTQTPKHLITATGQRVTLRCSPRSGDLSVYWYQQSLDQGLQFLIQYYNGEERAKGNILERFSAQQFPDLHSELNLSSLELGDSALYFCASSVGGVSNSPLHFGNGTRLTVT.

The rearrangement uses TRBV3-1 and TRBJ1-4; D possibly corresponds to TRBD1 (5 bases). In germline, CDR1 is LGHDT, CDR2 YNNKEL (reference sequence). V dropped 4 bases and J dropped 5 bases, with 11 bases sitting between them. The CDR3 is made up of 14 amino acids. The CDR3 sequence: CASSLRGKNEKLFF. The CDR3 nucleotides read TGTGCCAGCAGCCTAAGGGGCAAGAATGAAAAACTGTTTTTT. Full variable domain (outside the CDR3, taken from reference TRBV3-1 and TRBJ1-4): DTAVSQTPKYLVTQMGNDKSIKCEQNLGHDTMYWYKQDSKKFLKIMFSYNNKELIINETVPNRFSPKSPDKAHLNLHINSLELGDSAVYFCASSLRGKNEKLFFGSGTQLSVL.

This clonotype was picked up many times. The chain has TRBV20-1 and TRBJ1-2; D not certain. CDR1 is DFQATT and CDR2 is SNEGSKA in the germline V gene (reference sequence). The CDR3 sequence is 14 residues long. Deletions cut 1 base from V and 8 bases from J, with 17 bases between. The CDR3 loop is CSARAVEGTGGYTF. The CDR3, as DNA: TGCAGTGCTAGAGCCGTTGAGGGAACGGGGGGCTACACCTTC.

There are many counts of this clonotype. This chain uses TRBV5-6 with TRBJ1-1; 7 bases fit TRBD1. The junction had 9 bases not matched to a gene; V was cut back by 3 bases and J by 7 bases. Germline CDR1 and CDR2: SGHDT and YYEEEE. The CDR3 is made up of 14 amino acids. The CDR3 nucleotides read TGTGCCAGCAGCTCCGGGACAGCTACAGGTGAAGCTTTCTTT. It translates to CASSSGTATGEAFF.

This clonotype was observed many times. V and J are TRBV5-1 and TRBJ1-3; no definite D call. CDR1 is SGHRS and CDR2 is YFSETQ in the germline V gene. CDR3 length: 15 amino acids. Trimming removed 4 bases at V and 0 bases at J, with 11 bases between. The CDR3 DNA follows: TGCGCCAGCAGCCCACCGTTAGACTCTGGAAACACCATATATTTT. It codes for CASSPPLDSGNTIYF.

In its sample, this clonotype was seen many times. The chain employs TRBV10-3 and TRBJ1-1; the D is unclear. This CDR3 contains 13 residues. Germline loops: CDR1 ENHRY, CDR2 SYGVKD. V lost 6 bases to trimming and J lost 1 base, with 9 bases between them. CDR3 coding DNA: TGTGCCATCAGCCTAGGCCCGAACACTGAAGCTTTCTTT. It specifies CAISLGPNTEAFF.

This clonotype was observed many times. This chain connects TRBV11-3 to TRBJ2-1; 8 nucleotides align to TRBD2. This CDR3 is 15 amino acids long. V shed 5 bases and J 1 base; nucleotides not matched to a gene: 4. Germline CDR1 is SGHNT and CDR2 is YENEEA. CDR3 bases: TGTGCCAGCAGCGTCGGGAGGGGGTCCTACAATGAGCAGTTCTTC. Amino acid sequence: CASSVGRGSYNEQFF.

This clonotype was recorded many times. The CDR3 DNA sequence: TGTGCCAGCAGCGTCCGGGACAGAAAAGATACGCAGTATTTT. Protein product: CASSVRDRKDTQYF. The chain couples TRBV9 to TRBJ2-3, with 7 bases identical to TRBD1. Germline assignment: CDR1 SGDLS and CDR2 YYNGEE. The CDR3 runs to 14 residues. With V trimmed by 2 bases and J by 5 bases, 5 bases remained unmatched.

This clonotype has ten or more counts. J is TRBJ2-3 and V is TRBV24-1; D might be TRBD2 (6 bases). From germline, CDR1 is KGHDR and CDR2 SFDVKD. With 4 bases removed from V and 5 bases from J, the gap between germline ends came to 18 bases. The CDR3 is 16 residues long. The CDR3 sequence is CATSDRDWVRIDTQYF. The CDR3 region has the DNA TGTGCCACCAGTGACCGGGACTGGGTGAGGATAGATACGCAGTATTTT.

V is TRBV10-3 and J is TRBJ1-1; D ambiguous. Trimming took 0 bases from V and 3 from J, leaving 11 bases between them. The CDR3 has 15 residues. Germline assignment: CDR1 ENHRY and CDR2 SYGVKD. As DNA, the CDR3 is TGTGCCATCAGTGAGTCGAGTGTGGAATACACTGAAGCTTTCTTT. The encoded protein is CAISESSVEYTEAFF.

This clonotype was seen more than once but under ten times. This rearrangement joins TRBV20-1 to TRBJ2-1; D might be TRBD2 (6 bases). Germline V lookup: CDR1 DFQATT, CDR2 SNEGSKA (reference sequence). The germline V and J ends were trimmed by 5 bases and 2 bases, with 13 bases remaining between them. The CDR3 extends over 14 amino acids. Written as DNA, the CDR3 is TGCAGTGCTCCCCGCGGGGTGGCCTACAATGAGCAGTTCTTC. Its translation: CSAPRGVAYNEQFF.

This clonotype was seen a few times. The CDR3 region has the DNA TGTGCCAGCAGTGGAGGGAGTGGGGCCCGGGAGCAGTTCTTC. Its protein product is CASSGGSGAREQFF. The V and J genes are TRBV6-1 and TRBJ2-1; TRBD1 or TRBD2 may be the D gene (5 bases each). The CDR3 spans 14 residues. Per germline, CDR1 MNHNS and CDR2 SASEGT. Trimming stripped 4 bases from V and 10 bases from J, with 17 bases between.

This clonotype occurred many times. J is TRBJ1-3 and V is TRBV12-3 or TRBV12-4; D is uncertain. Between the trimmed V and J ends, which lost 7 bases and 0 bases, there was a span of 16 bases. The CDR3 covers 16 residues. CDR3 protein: CASTEPPGYSGNTIYF. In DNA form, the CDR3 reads TGTGCCAGCACCGAGCCCCCGGGATACTCTGGAAACACCATATATTTT.

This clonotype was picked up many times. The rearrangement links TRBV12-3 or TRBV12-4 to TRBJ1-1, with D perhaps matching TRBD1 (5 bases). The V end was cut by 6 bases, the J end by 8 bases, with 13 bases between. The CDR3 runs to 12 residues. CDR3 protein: CASRPGNREAFF. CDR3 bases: TGTGCCAGCAGACCCGGGAACAGGGAAGCTTTCTTT.

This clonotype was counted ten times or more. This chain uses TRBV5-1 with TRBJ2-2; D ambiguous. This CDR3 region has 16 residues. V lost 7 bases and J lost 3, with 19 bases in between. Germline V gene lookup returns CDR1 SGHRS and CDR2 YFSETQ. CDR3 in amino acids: CASASSLGLDTGELFF. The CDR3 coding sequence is TGCGCCAGCGCGTCAAGCCTGGGTCTGGACACCGGGGAGCTGTTTTTT.

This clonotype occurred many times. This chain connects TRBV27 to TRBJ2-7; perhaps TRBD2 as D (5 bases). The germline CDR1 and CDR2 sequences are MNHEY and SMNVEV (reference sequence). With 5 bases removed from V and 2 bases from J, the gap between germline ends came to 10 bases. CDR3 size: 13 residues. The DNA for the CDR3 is TGTGCCAGCAGTCGAAGCGGAACCTACGAGCAGTACTTC. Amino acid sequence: CASSRSGTYEQYF.

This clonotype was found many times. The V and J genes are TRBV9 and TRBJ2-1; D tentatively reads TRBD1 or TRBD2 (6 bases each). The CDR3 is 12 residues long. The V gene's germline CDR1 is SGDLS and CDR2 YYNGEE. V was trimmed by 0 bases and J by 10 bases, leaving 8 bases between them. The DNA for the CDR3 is TGTGCCAGCAGCGTAGAAGGGGGGGAGCAGTTCTTC. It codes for CASSVEGGEQFF.

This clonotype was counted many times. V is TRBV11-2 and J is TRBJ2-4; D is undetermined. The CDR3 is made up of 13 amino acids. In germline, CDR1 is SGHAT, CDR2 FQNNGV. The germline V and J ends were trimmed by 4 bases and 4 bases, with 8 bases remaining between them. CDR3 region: CASSSLLKNIQYF. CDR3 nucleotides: TGTGCCAGCAGCTCCCTCCTGAAAAACATTCAGTACTTC. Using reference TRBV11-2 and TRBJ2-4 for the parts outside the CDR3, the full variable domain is EAGVAQSPRYKIIEKRQSVAFWCNPISGHATLYWYQQILGQGPKLLIQFQNNGVVDDSQLPKDRFSAERLKGVDSTLKIQPAKLEDSAVYLCASSSLLKNIQYFGAGTRLSVL.

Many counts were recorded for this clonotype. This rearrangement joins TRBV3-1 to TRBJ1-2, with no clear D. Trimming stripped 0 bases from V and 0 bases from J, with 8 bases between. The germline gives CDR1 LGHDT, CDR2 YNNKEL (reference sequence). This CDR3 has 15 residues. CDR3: CASSQDSGANYGYTF. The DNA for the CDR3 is TGTGCCAGCAGCCAAGATTCGGGAGCTAACTATGGCTACACCTTC.

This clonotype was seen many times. Written as DNA, the CDR3 is TGCGCCAGCAGCACAGACAGGGCGTCTGGAAACACCATATATTTT. As protein: CASSTDRASGNTIYF. The chain is built from TRBV4-1 and TRBJ1-3, with 7 bases lining up with TRBD1. With V trimmed by 5 bases and J by 1 base, 5 bases remained unmatched. This CDR3 has 15 residues. The V gene's germline CDR1 is MGHRA and CDR2 YSYEKL.

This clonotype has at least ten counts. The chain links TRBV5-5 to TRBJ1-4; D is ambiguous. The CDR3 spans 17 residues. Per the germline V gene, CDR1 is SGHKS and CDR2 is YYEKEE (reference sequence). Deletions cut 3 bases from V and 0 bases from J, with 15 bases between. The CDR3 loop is CASSSLEQRATNEKLFF. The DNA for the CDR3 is TGTGCCAGCAGCTCACTTGAGCAGAGAGCAACTAATGAAAAACTGTTTTTT.

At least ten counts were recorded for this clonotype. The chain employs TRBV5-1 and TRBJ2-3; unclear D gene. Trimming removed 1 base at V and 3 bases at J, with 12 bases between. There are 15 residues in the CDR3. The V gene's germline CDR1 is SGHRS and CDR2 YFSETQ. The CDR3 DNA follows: TGCGCCAGCAGCTTGAGCTCAATCCCAACAGATACGCAGTATTTT. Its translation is CASSLSSIPTDTQYF.

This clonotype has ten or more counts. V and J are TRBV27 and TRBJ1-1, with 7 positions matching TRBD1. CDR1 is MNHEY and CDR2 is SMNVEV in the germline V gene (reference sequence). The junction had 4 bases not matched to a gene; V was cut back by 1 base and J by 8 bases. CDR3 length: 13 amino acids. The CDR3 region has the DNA TGTGCCAGCAGTTTATTAGGGGGCGAGGAAGCTTTCTTT. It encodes CASSLLGGEEAFF.